These 13 T cell receptor beta chains were all obtained from the same sample, sequenced in a study of identical twins. One entry per CDR3 protein results from TCRdb running MiXCR on the 5' RACE reads. The table lists about 660,000 distinct CDR3 sequences, 8.6% of them singletons. This sample also appeared in a second study, on yellow fever vaccine responses in identical twins.

Specimen: PBMCs. Source of these receptors: a woman between 18 and 30 years old in good health.

The chain recombines TRBV6-5 with TRBJ1-5, with D perhaps matching TRBD1 (5 bases). The CDR3 extends over 14 amino acids. Trimming cost V 2 bases and J 6 bases, with 11 bases left between them. Germline CDR1 and CDR2: MNHEY and SVGAGI. The CDR3: CASSYGAAGQPQHF. The CDR3 nucleotides are TGTGCCAGCAGTTACGGGGCGGCGGGTCAGCCCCAGCATTTT.

This clonotype was detected many times. The V gene is TRBV12-3 or TRBV12-4, the J gene TRBJ1-1; D is undetermined. Trimming stripped 5 bases from V and 1 base from J, with 11 bases between. The CDR3 spans 14 residues. The CDR3 bases are TGTGCCAGCAGTCCGTTGGAGGGGAACACTGAAGCTTTCTTT. This sequence encodes CASSPLEGNTEAFF.

This chain joins TRBV15 and TRBJ2-7; 10 nucleotides match TRBD1. The trim removed 5 bases at V and 3 bases at J, leaving 13 bases unmatched. The CDR3 contains 17 residues. Per germline, CDR1 LNHNV and CDR2 YYDKDF (reference sequence). The CDR3 protein is CATSGDRGLRKVYEQYF. Written as DNA, the CDR3 is TGTGCCACCAGCGGGGACAGGGGCCTCAGAAAAGTCTACGAGCAGTACTTC.

The chain employs TRBV20-1 and TRBJ1-1, with a tentative D call TRBD1 (5 bases). Germline V CDR1 and CDR2: DFQATT, SNEGSKA (reference sequence). Trimming shortened V by 3 bases and J by 4 bases, and 18 bases separated the two germline ends. The CDR3 sequence is 15 residues long. The CDR3 region is CSARLPRVRGTEAFF. DNA of the CDR3: TGCAGTGCTAGGCTGCCCAGGGTGAGGGGCACTGAAGCTTTCTTT.

This clonotype was counted between two and nine times. The gene calls are TRBV6-2 or TRBV6-3 and TRBJ2-7, with a possible D match to TRBD2 (6 bases). The length of the CDR3 is 16 residues. The germline V and J ends were trimmed by 7 bases and 7 bases, with 26 bases remaining between them. Per the germline V gene, CDR1 is MNHEY and CDR2 is SVGEGT. CDR3 protein: CASTLQRRGPFEEQYF. As DNA, the CDR3 is TGTGCCAGCACGCTCCAGAGGAGGGGCCCTTTCGAGGAGCAGTACTTC.

In its sample, this clonotype was seen many times. The chain uses TRBV28 and TRBJ2-2, with TRBD2 as a possible D gene (5 bases). Germline assignment: CDR1 MDHEN and CDR2 SYDVKM. This CDR3 contains 12 residues. V was shortened by 7 bases and J by 4 bases, with 7 bases between the two germline ends. DNA of the CDR3: TGTGCCAGCAACAGCGGCACCGGGGAGCTGTTTTTT. It yields the protein CASNSGTGELFF.

The chain employs TRBV7-9 and TRBJ2-1; D perhaps matches TRBD2 (5 bases). V was shortened by 5 bases and J by 2 bases, with 13 bases between the two germline ends. CDR3 length: 15 residues. Germline CDR1 and CDR2: SEHNR and FQNEAQ (reference sequence). The DNA for the CDR3 is TGTGCCAGCAGCGGTTACGGGGAAACCTACAATGAGCAGTTCTTC. This encodes CASSGYGETYNEQFF.

The chain has TRBV5-1 and TRBJ2-3; 13 positions match TRBD2. V shed 6 bases, J shed 5 bases, and the junction held 3 bases outside the gene matches. There are 14 residues in the CDR3. Germline-derived CDR1 and CDR2 are SGHRS and YFSETQ. The CDR3 nucleotides read TGCGCCAGCACTGGACTAGCGGGGGTAGATACGCAGTATTTT. Its protein is CASTGLAGVDTQYF.

This clonotype was detected only a few times. The chain links TRBV20-1 to TRBJ2-7; 12 bases are a match to TRBD1. J gave up 6 bases and V 1 base, and 10 bases lay outside the gene matches. Germline values: CDR1 DFQATT, CDR2 SNEGSKA (reference sequence). This CDR3 region has 16 residues. CDR3 bases: TGCAGTGCTAGAGCTTCGACCGGGACAGGGGGCGGCGAGCAGTACTTC. It is translated as CSARASTGTGGGEQYF.

This clonotype was detected only a few times. J is TRBJ2-3 and V is TRBV19, with 8 bases aligning to TRBD2. The germline CDR1 and CDR2 sequences are LNHDA and SQIVND (reference sequence). The junction had 6 bases not matched to a gene; V was cut back by 9 bases and J by 1 base. This CDR3 is 14 amino acids long. The CDR3 nucleotides are TGTGCCAGCGGGGTCGGGAGGGGCACAGATACGCAGTATTTT. Translating gives CASGVGRGTDTQYF.

This clonotype has only a few counts. The genes are TRBV5-1 and TRBJ1-4, with TRBD1 matching 7 bases. Germline CDR1 reads SGHRS; CDR2 reads YFSETQ. Unmatched junction bases numbered 7, after V lost 0 bases and J lost 5 bases. The CDR3 consists of 16 residues. CDR3 sequence reads: CASSLGDSNANEKLFF. CDR3 sequence (DNA): TGCGCCAGCAGCTTGGGGGACAGCAACGCGAATGAAAAACTGTTTTTT.

This rearrangement joins TRBV3-1 to TRBJ2-1; D unresolved. The CDR3 is 14 amino acids. Germline V CDR1 and CDR2: LGHDT, YNNKEL (reference sequence). Trimming took off 0 bases at V and 7 bases at J, with 10 bases between the two ends. CDR3 in DNA: TGTGCCAGCAGCCAAGACCATCCGCGGAATGAGCAGTTCTTC. Amino acids: CASSQDHPRNEQFF.

The chain is built from TRBV19 and TRBJ2-5; 9 bases agree with TRBD2. This CDR3 region has 16 residues. The V segment lost 3 bases and the J segment 5 bases; nucleotides outside the gene matches: 10. The germline CDR1 and CDR2 sequences are LNHDA and SQIVND (reference sequence). The CDR3 reads CASSISLAGLRETQYF. CDR3 sequence (DNA): TGTGCCAGTAGTATCAGCCTAGCGGGGTTGCGGGAGACCCAGTACTTC.